A single sample gave rise to the 8 T cell receptor beta chains below, sequenced in a study of identical twins. One entry per CDR3 protein results from TCRdb running MiXCR on the 5' RACE reads. This repertoire shows around 250,000 distinct CDR3 sequences, 6.5% found once; its top ten account for 14% to 15%. These data also featured in a second study, about T cells expressing NK-cell markers.

Sequencing was performed on CD8+ T cells sorted from blood. All receptors come from a woman aged 18-29 years in good health.

This clonotype was seen at least ten times. V is TRBV20-1 and J is TRBJ1-1; D is undetermined. The length of the CDR3 is 12 residues. The V and J ends lost 1 base and 7 bases respectively, with 10 bases between them. Germline V gives CDR1 DFQATT, CDR2 SNEGSKA (reference sequence). In nucleotides, the CDR3 is TGCAGTGCTAGAGCTCGGGAGGTTGAAGCTTTCTTT. Its translation is CSARAREVEAFF.

This clonotype is termed medium-sized (0.01 to 0.1%). The chain has TRBV5-6 and TRBJ2-7, with D uncertain. Trimming took 9 bases from V and 5 from J, leaving 21 bases between them. The CDR3 consists of 14 residues. The germline V gene has CDR1 SGHDT and CDR2 YYEEEE. The CDR3 sequence is CATSSKWGRDEQYF. The CDR3 coding sequence is TGTGCCACTTCTTCGAAGTGGGGAAGGGACGAGCAGTACTTC.

The CDR3 protein is CASRDLPGLAGHEQFF. Here the CDR3 DNA reads TGTGCCAGCAGAGACCTCCCGGGACTAGCCGGCCATGAGCAGTTCTTC. The rearrangement joins TRBV6-1 to TRBJ2-1, with 9 bases fitting TRBD2. This CDR3 contains 16 residues. Germline values: CDR1 MNHNS, CDR2 SASEGT. After removal of 6 bases from V and 8 bases from J, the junction contained 14 bases not matched to a gene.

This clonotype was seen a few times. The chain couples TRBV7-2 to TRBJ2-3; TRBD2 matches 9 bases. The germline V gene has CDR1 SGHTA and CDR2 FQGNSA. Germline trimming cut 5 bases from V and 2 bases from J; bases unmatched to any gene: 8. The CDR3 runs 16 residues. CDR3: CASSQRLAVSTDTQYF. The CDR3 coding sequence is TGTGCCAGCAGCCAAAGACTAGCGGTTTCCACAGATACGCAGTATTTT.

This sequence joins TRBV9 and TRBJ2-5; D is unclear. The germline V gene encodes CDR1 SGDLS and CDR2 YYNGEE. V was clipped by 1 base and J by 3 bases, with 10 bases between them. This CDR3 is 14 amino acids long. CDR3 nucleotides: TGTGCCAGCAGCGTAACGGGCAGCAAAGAGACCCAGTACTTC. Translated: CASSVTGSKETQYF.

The chain couples TRBV30 to TRBJ2-1; D not certain. CDR3 size: 13 residues. Germline V lookup: CDR1 GTSNPN, CDR2 SVGIG (reference sequence). Trimming took 1 base from V and 4 from J, leaving 8 bases between them. CDR3 DNA sequence: TGTGCCTGGAGTGGGGGTGGGTACAATGAGCAGTTCTTC. Translated, it gives CAWSGGGYNEQFF.

The J gene is TRBJ2-2, the V gene TRBV6-5; no definite D call. Germline values: CDR1 MNHEY, CDR2 SVGAGI. The CDR3 is 13 amino acids. Trimming left V 2 bases short and J 6 bases short, with 7 bases between. CDR3 sequence: CASSYTGAGELFF. CDR3 in DNA: TGTGCCAGCAGTTACACTGGGGCCGGGGAGCTGTTTTTT.

This clonotype was recorded many times. The V gene is TRBV27, the J gene TRBJ2-1; TRBD1 matches 11 bases. CDR1 MNHEY and CDR2 SMNVEV come from the germline V gene (reference sequence). The V segment lost 2 bases and the J segment 7 bases; nucleotides outside the gene matches: 4. The CDR3 has 15 residues. CDR3 DNA: TGTGCCAGCAGTTTAGGGACAGGGGGACTTAATGAGCAGTTCTTC. Its protein product is CASSLGTGGLNEQFF.